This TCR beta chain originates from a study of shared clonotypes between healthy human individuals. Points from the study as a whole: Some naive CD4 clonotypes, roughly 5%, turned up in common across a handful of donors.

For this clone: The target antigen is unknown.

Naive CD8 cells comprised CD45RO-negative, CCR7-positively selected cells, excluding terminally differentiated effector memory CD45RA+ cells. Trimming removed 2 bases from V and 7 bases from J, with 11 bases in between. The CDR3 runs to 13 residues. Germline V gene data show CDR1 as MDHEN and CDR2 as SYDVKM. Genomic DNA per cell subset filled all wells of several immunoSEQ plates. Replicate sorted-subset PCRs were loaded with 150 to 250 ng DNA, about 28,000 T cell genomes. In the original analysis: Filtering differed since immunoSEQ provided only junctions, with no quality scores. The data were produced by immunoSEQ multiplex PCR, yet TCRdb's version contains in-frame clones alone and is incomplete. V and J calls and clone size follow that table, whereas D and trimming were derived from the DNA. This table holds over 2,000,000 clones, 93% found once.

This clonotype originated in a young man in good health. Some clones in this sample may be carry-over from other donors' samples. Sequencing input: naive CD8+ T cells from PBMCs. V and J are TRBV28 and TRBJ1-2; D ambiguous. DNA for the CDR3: TGTGCCAGCAGTTTAGCACTTTTTGGTGGCTACACCTTC. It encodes CASSLALFGGYTF.